The 8 T cell receptor beta chains below all came from one sample that was sequenced in a study of vaccination and CD4 T cells after COVID-19. TCRdb reanalysed the PCR reads using MiXCR and keeps one entry per CDR3 protein. The table lists approximately 40,000 distinct CDR3 sequences, around 35% of them singletons. As for time point: late sampling 161 to 241 days after vaccination in three convalescent patients. Specimen: CD4+ T cells from blood, collected about 7 months after SARS-CoV-2 vaccination. The receptors stem from a human donor who had recovered from COVID-19.

This chain's CDR3 is CASSESGGMNTEAFF. In nucleotides, the CDR3 is TGTGCCAGCAGTGAAAGCGGGGGCATGAACACTGAAGCTTTCTTT. The chain carries TRBV6-1 and TRBJ1-1; tentative D call: TRBD1 (6 bases). The CDR3 is 15 amino acids. The germline V gene has CDR1 MNHNS and CDR2 SASEGT. The V end was cut by 2 bases, the J end by 0 bases, with 10 bases between.

There are a few counts of this clonotype. The rearrangement links TRBV10-3 to TRBJ2-7, with 14 nucleotides matching TRBD2. The germline V gene has CDR1 ENHRY and CDR2 SYGVKD. This CDR3 comprises 18 residues. The ends lost 4 bases at V and 0 bases at J; junction bases unmatched: 8. CDR3 sequence reads: CAISGTSGRTSFSYEQYF. In nucleotides, the CDR3 is TGTGCCATCAGTGGGACTAGCGGGAGGACCTCCTTCTCCTACGAGCAGTACTTC.

The gene calls are TRBV6-2 or TRBV6-3 and TRBJ1-1, with D hard to call. Germline CDR1 and CDR2: MNHEY and SVGEGT. This CDR3 has 13 amino acids. V lost 4 bases, J lost 1 base, and 7 bases lay in between. The CDR3, as DNA: TGTGCCAGCAGTTTGACGGAGAACACTGAAGCTTTCTTT. Translated, it gives CASSLTENTEAFF.

CDR3 in DNA: TGTGCCAGCAGCTTGACAGGTGACTCAAAGACGGATGAGCAGTTCTTC. This encodes CASSLTGDSKTDEQFF. V usage is TRBV7-6 and J usage is TRBJ2-1; possibly TRBD1 for D (6 bases). The CDR3 sequence is 16 residues long. The V end lost 3 bases, the J end lost 8 bases, and 20 bases lay between the germline ends. The germline V gene encodes CDR1 SGHVS and CDR2 FNYEAQ.

This clonotype was recorded a few times. V and J are TRBV6-1 and TRBJ2-1; no definite D call. Germline V gene data show CDR1 as MNHNS and CDR2 as SASEGT. V lost 5 bases, J lost 5 bases, and 7 bases lay in between. The CDR3 totals 12 residues. This CDR3 reads CASSPTNNEQFF. CDR3 in DNA: TGTGCCAGCAGTCCTACTAACAATGAGCAGTTCTTC.

This rearrangement joins TRBV27 to TRBJ2-3; TRBD1 agrees at 7 bases. With V trimmed by 4 bases and J by 7 bases, 8 bases remained unmatched. Germline values: CDR1 MNHEY, CDR2 SMNVEV (reference sequence). The CDR3 contains 14 residues. CDR3 DNA sequence: TGTGCCAGCAGTTCATTCACAGGGGTTTATACGCAGTATTTT. It is translated as CASSSFTGVYTQYF.

This sequence joins TRBV6-2 or TRBV6-3 and TRBJ2-5, with 12 bases that match TRBD1. CDR3 length equals 15 residues. Germline trimming cut 5 bases from V and 5 bases from J; bases unmatched to any gene: 6. Germline loops: CDR1 MNHEY, CDR2 SVGEGT. CDR3 sequence: CASSPPGQGAETQYF. The CDR3, as DNA: TGTGCCAGCAGTCCACCGGGACAGGGGGCCGAGACCCAGTACTTC.

The rearrangement uses TRBV6-5 and TRBJ1-2; D unresolved. This CDR3 contains 15 residues. Deletions cut 4 bases from V and 0 bases from J, with 12 bases between. The germline CDR1 and CDR2 sequences are MNHEY and SVGAGI. The CDR3 DNA reads TGTGCCAGCAGTTCCACTCCGCCAGCTAACTATGGCTACACCTTC. The encoded protein is CASSSTPPANYGYTF.